The 30 T cell receptor beta chains below were found in one sample sequenced in a study of T-cell reconstitution after alpha-beta-depleted transplantation in children. A library of TCRbeta sequences, prepared with unique molecular identifiers, was generated. MiXCR was run by TCRdb on the PCR reads, yielding one entry per CDR3 protein. In the table there are more than 200,000 distinct CDR3 sequences, roughly 18% of which are singletons. The material was PBMCs, mostly from graft donor cells, obtained 360 days after TCRalphabeta/CD19-depleted stem cell transplant. The receptors stem from a male patient under 10 years old who had a stem cell transplant for acute lymphoblastic leukemia, so the T cells may come from the graft donor.

This clonotype was picked up a small number of times. The genes are TRBV12-5 and TRBJ2-3; D gene unclear. Germline CDR1 and CDR2: LGHNT and FRNRAP. Trimming cost V 6 bases and J 0 bases, with 16 bases left between them. This CDR3 spans 16 amino acids. CDR3 DNA sequence: TGTGCTAGTGGAAATAAATGGTCGCTGAGCACAGATACGCAGTATTTT. It is translated as CASGNKWSLSTDTQYF.

This sequence joins TRBV7-2 and TRBJ2-7; 7 bases line up with TRBD1. V trimming: 3 bases; J trimming: 1 base; junction bases outside the gene matches: 3. From germline, CDR1 is SGHTA and CDR2 FQGNSA. CDR3 length: 14 residues. This CDR3 is CASSFGQASYEQYF. For the CDR3, the DNA is TGTGCCAGCAGCTTTGGACAGGCTTCCTACGAGCAGTACTTC.

This chain connects TRBV15 to TRBJ2-6; 10 bases match TRBD1. The CDR3 runs 18 residues. From germline, CDR1 is LNHNV and CDR2 YYDKDF (reference sequence). V trimming: 3 bases; J trimming: 0 bases; junction bases outside the gene matches: 5. The DNA for the CDR3 is TGTGCCACCAGCAGCGGACAGGGGGTGCCCTCTGGGGCCAACGTCCTGACTTTC. Translation: CATSSGQGVPSGANVLTF.

Note on this clonotype: A read error is likely, as this CDR3 ends without the conserved phenylalanine or tryptophan. The DNA for the CDR3 is TGCAGTGCCCCAGGGGTCTCCTACGAGCAGTACTCC. The encoded protein is CSAPGVSYEQYS. This rearrangement joins TRBV20-1 to TRBJ2-7; perhaps TRBD1 as D (6 bases). V lost 6 bases to trimming and J lost 0 bases, with 9 bases between them. The CDR3 has 12 residues. The germline CDR1 and CDR2 sequences are DFQATT and SNEGSKA (reference sequence).

This clonotype was picked up one time. This sequence joins TRBV12-3 or TRBV12-4 and TRBJ1-1; TRBD1 might be the D (5 bases). V lost 6 bases and J lost 0, with 8 bases in between. The CDR3 runs 13 residues. The CDR3 DNA reads as TGTGCCAGCAGGCTACAGGTGAACACTGAAGCTTTCTTT. Its protein is CASRLQVNTEAFF.

The chain uses TRBV28 and TRBJ2-7, with D possibly being TRBD2 (6 bases). This CDR3 is 13 amino acids long. Trimming removed 2 bases from V and 4 bases from J, with 9 bases in between. Germline V CDR1 and CDR2: MDHEN, SYDVKM. For the CDR3, the DNA is TGTGCCAGCAGTTTAATGGGGAGGTACGAGCAGTACTTC. It translates to CASSLMGRYEQYF.

This clonotype was observed a handful of times. The V and J genes are TRBV4-3 and TRBJ2-7, with 10 bases fitting TRBD2. This CDR3 contains 13 residues. The J segment lost 7 bases and the V segment lost 3 bases, leaving 3 bases of the junction unmatched. Germline loops: CDR1 LGHNA, CDR2 YSLEER. In DNA, the CDR3 is TGCGCCAGCAGCCAGCTACTAGCGGGAGAGCAGTACTTC. Its translation: CASSQLLAGEQYF.

This clonotype was counted between two and nine times. The V call is TRBV7-2, the J call TRBJ2-1, with D hard to call. Deletions cut 5 bases from V and 9 bases from J, with 8 bases between. The CDR3 runs to 11 residues. CDR1 is SGHTA and CDR2 is FQGNSA in the germline V gene. CDR3 sequence: CASSLESEQFF. CDR3 in DNA: TGTGCCAGCAGCCTTGAGAGTGAGCAGTTCTTC.

V is TRBV25-1 and J is TRBJ2-7; D is unresolved. The CDR3 extends over 15 amino acids. V gave up 3 bases and J gave up 0 bases, with 12 bases separating them. CDR1 and CDR2 from the germline V gene are MGHDK and SYGVNS. In DNA, the CDR3 is TGTGCCAGCAGTGAGGGTGTGGGTATCTCCTACGAGCAGTACTTC. Translation: CASSEGVGISYEQYF.

This chain links TRBV29-1 with TRBJ1-4; D unclear. The germline V gene has CDR1 SQVTM and CDR2 ANQGSEA. V was clipped by 4 bases and J by 0 bases, with 12 bases between them. The CDR3 covers 15 residues. CDR3 DNA sequence: TGCAGCGTTGGTCGGGGAGGGCCAACTAATGAAAAACTGTTTTTT. Protein: CSVGRGGPTNEKLFF.

At least ten counts were recorded for this clonotype. CDR3 nucleotide sequence: TGTGCCAGCAGCTTAGAATCGCGGGGGGCGGCAGATACGCAGTATTTT. Its protein is CASSLESRGAADTQYF. This chain links TRBV7-2 with TRBJ2-3, with TRBD2 matching 8 bases. Germline loops: CDR1 SGHTA, CDR2 FQGNSA. This CDR3 is built from 16 residues. V lost 1 base and J lost 4; bases outside the gene matches: 7.

This clonotype has a count of ten or more. This rearrangement joins TRBV15 to TRBJ1-1, with D unclear. The V end was cut by 0 bases, the J end by 7 bases, with 12 bases between. This CDR3 spans 14 amino acids. Germline lookup yields CDR1 LNHNV and CDR2 YYDKDF (reference sequence). The CDR3 coding sequence is TGTGCCACCAGCAGAGATCATCTGAATTTTGAAGCTTTCTTT. Translating it yields CATSRDHLNFEAFF.

This clonotype came up a few times. The chain carries TRBV12-3 or TRBV12-4 and TRBJ2-1; 7 bases map to TRBD2. V was pared by 5 bases and J by 4 bases, with 11 bases of the junction left unmatched. There are 16 residues in the CDR3. The CDR3 sequence is CASSPGAGPPYNEQFF. DNA of the CDR3: TGTGCCAGCAGTCCTGGAGCGGGGCCACCTTACAATGAGCAGTTCTTC.

V and J are TRBV27 and TRBJ2-1, with TRBD2 identical over 10 bases. CDR1 and CDR2 (germline): MNHEY, SMNVEV (reference sequence). The CDR3 is made up of 18 amino acids. The ends lost 4 bases at V and 7 bases at J; junction bases unmatched: 16. CDR3 in DNA: TGTGCCAGCAGTTCTGCTCGAAAAGCGGGGGGGCCAAATAATGAGCAGTTCTTC. As protein: CASSSARKAGGPNNEQFF.

This clonotype was counted ten times or more. The V call is TRBV29-1, the J call TRBJ2-2; 10 bases are shared with TRBD1. CDR1 SQVTM and CDR2 ANQGSEA come from the germline V gene. Germline trimming cut 6 bases from V and 6 bases from J; bases unmatched to any gene: 10. The CDR3 spans 15 residues. The CDR3 here is CSVPRQGALSGELFF. The CDR3 DNA reads as TGCAGCGTCCCCCGACAGGGGGCTTTGTCCGGGGAGCTGTTTTTT.

V is TRBV20-1 and J is TRBJ2-3, with a weak D call TRBD2 (6 bases). The V gene lost 0 bases and the J gene lost 6 bases, with 19 bases spanning the gap. Germline loops: CDR1 DFQATT, CDR2 SNEGSKA (reference sequence). The CDR3 length is 16 residues. The DNA for the CDR3 is TGCAGTGCTAGAGATCGATCTGGGCCGGGAGCGGATACGCAGTATTTT. Translated, it gives CSARDRSGPGADTQYF.

With respect to this clonotype: One junction end does not reproduce the germline sequence, and a read error may be involved. This chain connects TRBV5-1 to TRBJ1-2, with no clear D. Germline CDR1 reads SGHRS; CDR2 reads YFSETQ. The CDR3 is 13 residues long. In DNA, the CDR3 is TGCGCCAGCAGCTTACGGATTAACTATGGCTGCACCTTC. Translated, it gives CASSLRINYGCTF.

This clonotype was counted between two and nine times. CDR3 DNA sequence: TGTGCCAGCCCACGGAGGACTTCAGACACCGGGGAGCTGTTTTTT. Translated, it gives CASPRRTSDTGELFF. This chain connects TRBV18 to TRBJ2-2, with D tentatively TRBD2 (5 bases). Germline CDR1 KGHSH, CDR2 LQKENI. The CDR3 runs to 15 residues. Trimming left V 8 bases short and J 3 bases short, with 16 bases between. The entire variable domain, with the rest obtained from reference TRBV18 and TRBJ2-2, is as follows: NAGVMQNPRHLVRRRGQEARLRCSPMKGHSHVYWYRQLPEEGLKFMVYLQKENIIDESGMPKERFSAEFPKEGPSILRIQQVVRGDSAAYFCASPRRTSDTGELFFGEGSRLTVL.

The chain uses TRBV20-1 and TRBJ2-3, with 11 bases fitting TRBD2. Germline CDR1 DFQATT, CDR2 SNEGSKA (reference sequence). Trimming removed 1 base from V and 6 bases from J; junction bases left unmatched: 12. This CDR3 has 17 amino acids. CDR3 sequence reads: CSARAWSSGGVRDTQYF. In DNA, the CDR3 is TGCAGTGCTAGAGCCTGGAGTAGCGGGGGGGTTCGGGATACGCAGTATTTT.

The J gene is TRBJ2-7, the V gene TRBV7-2; D perhaps matches TRBD1 (6 bases). Trimming shortened V by 5 bases and J by 2 bases, and 19 bases separated the two germline ends. The CDR3 is 16 amino acids. The V gene's germline CDR1 is SGHTA and CDR2 FQGNSA. CDR3 amino acids: CASSRQQGRRTYEQYF. The CDR3 nucleotides are TGTGCCAGCAGCCGTCAACAGGGACGGCGGACCTACGAGCAGTACTTC.

The sample holds a few counts of this clonotype. The chain combines TRBV3-1 with TRBJ2-7; no reliable D call. In germline, CDR1 is LGHDT, CDR2 YNNKEL (reference sequence). Trimming pared 6 bases from V and 2 bases from J, leaving 11 bases between. The CDR3 extends over 13 amino acids. CDR3 nucleotide sequence: TGTGCCAGCAGGGGCTTGGGGACCTACGAGCAGTACTTC. Its protein product is CASRGLGTYEQYF.

This clonotype was detected many times. In DNA, the CDR3 is TGTGCCATCAGTGAGAGCGGGGGGGACGACAATGAGCAGTTCTTC. Amino acid sequence: CAISESGGDDNEQFF. This chain uses TRBV10-3 with TRBJ2-1; TRBD2 aligns across 10 bases. V gave up 2 bases and J gave up 5 bases; unmatched junction bases: 3. The CDR3 covers 15 residues. Germline V gene data show CDR1 as ENHRY and CDR2 as SYGVKD.

This clonotype was counted only a few times. V gene TRBV18 combines with J gene TRBJ1-5, with a tentative D call TRBD1 (5 bases). The CDR3 runs to 14 residues. V lost 8 bases to trimming and J lost 6 bases, with 17 bases between them. Per germline, CDR1 KGHSH and CDR2 LQKENI. The CDR3 here is CASAPRERGQPQHF. DNA of the CDR3: TGTGCCAGCGCCCCAAGGGAAAGGGGTCAGCCCCAGCATTTT.

This clonotype was observed a few times. The V call is TRBV5-1, the J call TRBJ1-1; 8 nucleotides line up with TRBD1. J gave up 9 bases and V 4 bases, and 5 bases lay outside the gene matches. The germline gives CDR1 SGHRS, CDR2 YFSETQ. The CDR3 has 12 residues. CDR3 DNA: TGCGCCAGCAGCGCCGACAGGGGCAAAGCTTTCTTT. It is translated as CASSADRGKAFF.

This clonotype was seen only a few times. Germline is not matched at one junction end, which may reflect a read error. The chain carries TRBV20-1 and TRBJ1-2; TRBD1 matches 12 bases. Looked up from germline, CDR1 is DFQATT and CDR2 is SNEGSKA (reference sequence). There are 10 residues in the CDR3. CDR3 DNA: TGCAGTGCTATACCGGGACAGGGGGCATTC. It encodes CSAIPGQGAF.

This clonotype appeared many times. The rearrangement joins TRBV6-1 to TRBJ2-3; 9 nucleotides line up with TRBD1. The V gene's germline CDR1 is MNHNS and CDR2 SASEGT. The CDR3 has 18 amino acids. The V and J ends lost 8 bases and 0 bases, in that order; junction bases with no gene match: 15. Written as DNA, the CDR3 is TGTGCCAGCGAAAGCGGGACAGGGCTACTAATAAGCACAGATACGCAGTATTTT. Translating it yields CASESGTGLLISTDTQYF.

CDR3 coding DNA: TGCGCCAGCAGCTTGGCTGCGACAGGGGCAAGTTTGGGTGAAAAACTGTTTTTT. Protein: CASSLAATGASLGEKLFF. The rearrangement links TRBV5-1 to TRBJ1-4, with 8 bases lining up with TRBD1. Looked up from germline, CDR1 is SGHRS and CDR2 is YFSETQ. V was clipped by 0 bases and J by 7 bases; unmatched bases: 14. The CDR3 has 18 residues.

This clonotype was observed a few times. The rearrangement uses TRBV5-1 and TRBJ2-5, with TRBD2 as a possible D gene (7 bases). Germline V gene sequence: CDR1 SGHRS, CDR2 YFSETQ. Between the trimmed V and J ends, which lost 0 bases and 2 bases, there was a span of 14 bases. CDR3 length: 16 residues. The CDR3 region has the DNA TGCGCCAGCAGCTTGGAAGGGGGGGCTATTCAAGAGACCCAGTACTTC. Residues: CASSLEGGAIQETQYF. The complete variable domain, with remaining parts taken from reference TRBV5-1 and TRBJ2-5, reads KAGVTQTPRYLIKTRGQQVTLSCSPISGHRSVSWYQQTPGQGLQFLFEYFSETQRNKGNFPGRFSGRQFSNSRSEMNVSTLELGDSALYLCASSLEGGAIQETQYFGPGTRLLVL.

This clonotype was found a few times. The CDR3 nucleotides read TGCAGTGCTAGAACAGGGGTTGGGGAAAAACTGTTTTTT. Residues: CSARTGVGEKLFF. The chain uses TRBV20-1 and TRBJ1-4, with 7 bases lining up with TRBD1. This CDR3 spans 13 amino acids. After removal of 2 bases from V and 8 bases from J, the junction contained 5 bases not matched to a gene. Per the germline V gene, CDR1 is DFQATT and CDR2 is SNEGSKA (reference sequence).

CDR3 coding DNA: TGTGCCAGAAAGGACAGGGATAATGAAAAACTGTTTTTT. Protein sequence: CARKDRDNEKLFF. The chain combines TRBV21-1 with TRBJ1-4; the DNA was not used to check the table's D call, TRBD1. TRBV21-1 is a pseudogene locus. The length of the CDR3 is 13 residues.